This record concerns one TCR beta chain sequence. Antigen unknown. Assay used: immunoSEQ multiplex PCR; TCRdb lists only in-frame clones, some missing. The sample has tens of thousands of clones, 75% to 90% seen once; the top ten hold 3% to 4%. CDR3 length: 15 amino acids. V lost 7 bases, J lost 7 bases, and 12 bases stayed unmatched. The germline CDR1 and CDR2 sequences are MNHNS and SASEGT. This sample is drawn from a study of OX40 agonist ivuxolimab in advanced cancers. The wider study: Hepatocellular carcinoma, melanoma, renal cell or head and neck cancer affected the dose-escalation patients. Three patients, one with hepatocellular carcinoma and two with cutaneous melanoma, responded partially. Males comprised roughly four fifths of the group, whose mean age was 60 years (range 23 to 79).

Study results and limitations: Blood T cells, both CD4+ and CD8+, expanded clonally by week 6 at 0.1 to 3.0 mg/kg.

The TCR originated in an adult with an advanced solid tumor such as melanoma, head and neck, liver or kidney cancer. The rearrangement uses TRBV6-1 and TRBJ1-5, with 8 bases fitting TRBD1. The sample was CD4+ or CD8+ T cells sorted from blood, taken in a trial of the OX40 agonist ivuxolimab. CDR3 amino acids: CASNKGQGGRQPQHF. In nucleotides, the CDR3 is TGTGCCAGCAATAAAGGACAGGGAGGGAGGCAGCCCCAGCATTTT.